This record covers a single T cell receptor (beta chain). The data derive from a study of technical replicates of blood from a handful of donors. Per the germline V gene, CDR1 is MNHEY and CDR2 is SVGAGI. The CDR3 covers 12 residues. Trimming removed 6 bases from V and 6 bases from J; junction bases left unmatched: 4. Clones were read by immunoSEQ multiplex PCR, and TCRdb kept only the in-frame ones, dropping some. The table includes about 73,000 clones, 85% to 95% detected once. The sample taken for sequencing was PBMCs. The rearrangement joins TRBV6-5 to TRBJ2-7; 8 nucleotides align to TRBD2. The sequence was obtained from a human donor in good health. Some clones in this sample may be carry-over from other donors' samples. The CDR3 DNA reads TGTGCCAGCAGCCGGGGGGGGTCCGAGCAGTACTTC. Protein sequence: CASSRGGSEQYF.